The clone carrying this T cell receptor (beta chain) is termed medium-sized. Its antigen is not known. The entry originates in a study of cytotoxic CD8 clonotypes in ibrutinib-treated CLL. Study information: The patients comprised about a dozen relapsed/refractory and over 14 treatment-naive cases, around 17 IGHV unmutated.

The table came from immunoSEQ multiplex PCR; TCRdb's copy has only in-frame clones and leaves some out. The sample lists around 21,000 clones, 70% to 85% occurring once. Cryopreserved PBMCs were the source of roughly 2 micrograms of genomic DNA, which went to TCR beta libraries. General study findings and limits: Clonality increased at ibrutinib response and stayed stable in sustained remission. At progression, however, it fell back toward baseline.

Material: PBMCs, obtained before ibrutinib treatment. The receptor was derived from a human donor with chronic lymphocytic leukemia.

The CDR3 sequence: CASSSDRGNTEAFF. CDR3 bases: TGTGCCAGCAGCTCCGACAGGGGGAACACTGAAGCTTTCTTT. The chain links TRBV11-2 to TRBJ1-1; the match to TRBD1 covers 8 bases. The CDR3 length is 14 residues. V shed 4 bases, J shed 1 base, and the junction held 2 bases outside the gene matches. Per germline, CDR1 SGHAT and CDR2 FQNNGV.